One and the same sample provided the 7 T cell receptor beta chains below, sequenced in a study of T cells in tumors after PD-1 blockade. Assay used: immunoSEQ multiplex PCR; TCRdb lists only in-frame clones, some missing. The repertoire holds about 33,000 clones, with about 77% as singletons. The sample was PBMCs, taken before anti-PD-1 treatment. The receptors were gathered from a human donor with basal cell carcinoma.

This sequence joins TRBV3-1 (or the pseudogene TRBV3-2) and TRBJ2-1; unclear D gene. Germline assignment: CDR1 LGHDT and CDR2 YNNKEL (reference sequence). The V gene lost 1 base and the J gene lost 7 bases, with 20 bases spanning the gap. The CDR3 is 17 amino acids. The CDR3 DNA follows: TGTGCCAGCAGCCAAGTTTCCACCACAACCCTTTATAATGAGCAGTTCTTC. Encoded protein: CASSQVSTTTLYNEQFF.

V gene TRBV7-2 combines with J gene TRBJ2-7; D remains unclear. This CDR3 contains 14 residues. V gave up 0 bases and J gave up 4 bases, with 10 bases separating them. Looked up from germline, CDR1 is SGHTA and CDR2 is FQGNSA. The CDR3, as DNA: TGTGCCAGCAGCTTAGCGGACGGCGTTTACGAGCAGTACTTC. It translates to CASSLADGVYEQYF. The full variable domain, its missing parts supplied by reference TRBV7-2 and TRBJ2-7, is GAGVSQSPSNKVTEKGKDVELRCDPISGHTALYWYRQSLGQGLEFLIYFQGNSAPDKSGLPSDRFSAERTGGSVSTLTIQRTQQEDSAVYLCASSLADGVYEQYFGPGTRLTVT.

Only a few counts were recorded for this clone. This chain connects TRBV28 to TRBJ2-1; 16 bases align to TRBD2. Trimming removed 4 bases from V and 2 bases from J; junction bases left unmatched: 5. Germline CDR1 MDHEN, CDR2 SYDVKM. The CDR3 consists of 18 residues. CDR3 region: CASSSGTSGRATYNEQFF. The CDR3 region has the DNA TGTGCCAGCAGTTCCGGGACTAGCGGGAGGGCCACCTACAATGAGCAGTTCTTC.

V is TRBV4-2 and J is TRBJ2-3, with TRBD2 matching over 10 bases. Germline CDR1 reads LGHNA; CDR2 reads YNFKEQ. CDR3 size: 17 residues. V trimming: 5 bases; J trimming: 4 bases; junction bases outside the gene matches: 12. This CDR3 is CASSSDLLAGSSDTQYF. Written as DNA, the CDR3 is TGTGCCAGCAGCTCGGACCTACTAGCGGGATCATCAGATACGCAGTATTTT.

The chain links TRBV4-1 to TRBJ2-2; maybe TRBD1 (6 bases). The CDR3 length is 16 residues. Germline V gene sequence: CDR1 MGHRA, CDR2 YSYEKL. V lost 4 bases and J lost 2, with 14 bases in between. DNA for the CDR3: TGCGCCAGCAGCCCCAGGACAGAGATCAACACCGGGGAGCTGTTTTTT. Residues: CASSPRTEINTGELFF.

This clone was seen a few times. The junction departs from the called germline gene at one end, perhaps through a read error. This chain joins TRBV5-6 and TRBJ2-5; D is perhaps TRBD2 (5 bases). The CDR3 consists of 14 residues. Per germline, CDR1 SGHDT and CDR2 YYEEEE. CDR3 sequence: CASRLENGEETQYF. The CDR3 DNA sequence: TGTGCCAGCAGATTGGAAAACGGGGAAGAGACCCAGTACTTC.

V usage is TRBV24-1 and J usage is TRBJ2-1; D assignment may be TRBD1 or TRBD2 (5 bases each). With 7 bases removed from V and 7 bases from J, the gap between germline ends came to 19 bases. The CDR3 is 15 amino acids. Looked up from germline, CDR1 is KGHDR and CDR2 is SFDVKD. The DNA of the CDR3 is TGTGCCACCAGCGCGACCGGGACGACCGTTAATGAGCAGTTCTTC. Encoded protein: CATSATGTTVNEQFF.